This TCR beta chain was retrieved from a study of T-cell reconstitution after alpha-beta-depleted transplantation in children. In germline, CDR1 is SGHRS, CDR2 YFSETQ. The length of the CDR3 is 14 residues. V shed 1 base and J shed 3 bases, with 10 bases lying between them. Unique molecular identifiers tagged the TCRbeta library. TCRdb re-derived calls from the PCR reads in MiXCR, one entry per CDR3 protein. The sample comprises 600,000 to 800,000 distinct CDR3 sequences, around 13% of which are singletons, and around 0.8% rests with the top ten. This clonotype has ten or more counts. The TCR was taken from a girl aged 2 to 9 with congenital amegakaryocytic thrombocytopenia, due to receive a stem cell transplant. The specimen was PBMCs, collected before TCRalphabeta/CD19-depleted stem cell transplant. The gene calls are TRBV5-1 and TRBJ2-5; D not certain. The CDR3 here is CASSLLVGKETQYF. In DNA, the CDR3 is TGCGCCAGCAGCTTGCTCGTCGGAAAAGAGACCCAGTACTTC.